Detailed here is one T cell receptor (beta chain). Which antigen it targets is not known. Base qualities were left out, and no much larger clone turns up one base away. The sample is drawn from a study of blood T cell repertoires in COVID-19 (dated by TCRdb to 2020 to 2022). At the level of the whole study: The collaborator samples originated in the United States, Italy and Spain and spanned the acute and convalescent phases of COVID-19. The prospective study material was composed of cDNA or gDNA derived from T cells, B-cell-depleted T cells, or PBMCs. The dataset comprised deeply sampled blood TCRbeta repertoires from subjects exposed to, actively infected with, or recovered from COVID-19. A freely available public database, intended as a resource for researchers studying the immune response to SARS-CoV-2, is where the repertoires were released. Samples were obtained from the ongoing ImmuneRACE study (first 160 participants) and from over 1,000 subjects provided by 6 global collaborators. Sample metadata almost always included a de-identified subject ID, COVID-19 status, age in years and sex. Where available, HLA class I and class II types were obtained from metadata supplied by the sample provider rather than from assay-based typing.

In the germline V gene, CDR1 corresponds to SGHDT and CDR2 to YYEEEE. Trimmed from V: 4 bases; trimmed from J: 4 bases; junction bases lacking a gene match: 5. Inclusive of the bounding cysteine and phenylalanine, the CDR3 is 15 residues long. The sequence is cut down to CDR3 DNA, 45 bases in frame from base 1. Each collaborating institution followed its own protocols to collect whole blood in K2EDTA tubes. Collaborator samples were shipped for TCRbeta analysis as frozen whole blood, isolated PBMCs, or DNA extracted from either sample type. General study outcomes and caveats: How much clinical and demographic metadata was included differed by source and by participant, and the metadata was provided uncurated.

TCRbeta CDR3 regions were amplified from genomic DNA using the immunoSEQ Assay, a bias-controlled multiplex PCR. In the original analysis: Within the assay, amplification of reference gene primers was used to estimate how many nucleated cells each sample contained. Sequence reads were collapsed and filtered to measure the absolute abundance of every unique TCRbeta CDR3 rearrangement. For each sample, productive Simpson clonality was calculated as the square root of Simpson's diversity index over productive rearrangements. The immuneACCESS repertoire file appears here via TCRdb, limited to in-frame rearrangements. These files lack a portion of the clones; in checked studies, under half of the deficit traces to unresolved V genes, and the cause of the others is not known. V, J and clone size were drawn from that table, and D and trimming were deduced from the DNA. The sample yields about 290,000 clones; around four fifths were counted once. The ten largest clones add up to around 4% of the sample.

The sequenced material came from peripheral blood. The V and J segments used are TRBV5-6 and TRBJ2-3, and 11 bases in between align with TRBD2. This TCR derives from a woman between 50 and 59 years old with active or convalescent COVID-19. The nucleotides are TGTGCCAGCAGCCTGACTAGCGGGACCGCAGATACGCAGTATTTT. Its translation reads: CASSLTSGTADTQYF.